This TCR beta chain was documented in a study of technical replicates of blood from several donors. V lost 0 bases, J lost 3 bases, and 8 bases stayed unmatched. This CDR3 has 16 residues. The germline CDR1 and CDR2 sequences are GTSNPN and SVGIG (reference sequence). Sequenced by immunoSEQ multiplex PCR; TCRdb stores in-frame clones only, minus some. The table shows approximately 80,000 clones, with about 91% occurring only once. Sequenced input: T cells isolated from PBMCs. The V gene is TRBV30, the J gene TRBJ2-7; 10 nucleotides align to TRBD1. The sequence was obtained from a human donor in good health. The CDR3 region has the DNA TGTGCCTGGAGTGTAAAACTGGACAGGGGGTACTACGAGCAGTACTTC. Translating it yields CAWSVKLDRGYYEQYF.